This TCR beta chain was captured by sequencing in a study of cytomegalovirus exposure and HLA in healthy donors (dated by TCRdb to the late 2010s). With respect to the entire study: An earlier analysis of roughly 570 of the donors reported approximately 280 Gb of sequence data and around 100 million unique TCR beta sequences obtained from some 200 million T cells. Typing coverage varied by locus: roughly 620-630 donors for A, B, C, DRB1 and DQB1; approximately 520 for DQA1; more than 600 for DPA1; around 490 for DPB1. Rather than drawing on any new phenotypic data, the later analysis identified candidate immune exposures from TCR beta sequences and the way those sequences occurred across donors. A later genetic analysis took genome-wide SNP genotypes for about three fifths of the roughly 700 donors and used that subset as a discovery cohort. Roughly 320 gigabases of sequencing data and 75 million to 85 million unique TCR sequences made up an early release that covered 500 to 650 HLA-typed donors. Roughly 5 DR-DQ haplotypes were treated as single units for association and clustering because of strong linkage in the cohort. Donor age, sex, ethnicity and CMV serostatus were compiled alongside the repertoire data. All discovery cohort repertoires had been generated on a single sequencing platform. The study used immunosequencing to profile the T cell repertoires of approximately 650 subjects and linked those repertoires to cytomegalovirus serostatus. To predict cytomegalovirus infection status, the study combined high-throughput TCR immunosequencing, statistical association of individual TCRs with disease status, and machine learning. Among 300 to 500 genotyped donors of the cohort, an average of roughly 230,000 unique TCR beta nucleotide sequences was sequenced per donor, of which about 18% were non-productive. The study was designed to test whether signatures of past pathogen exposure could be identified by cataloging public T cell receptors. An earlier analysis of approximately 500 of the donors applied high-throughput TCR beta sequencing to assess whether each TCR beta V gene segment acted as functional or pseudogenic. Among the roughly 400 genotyped donors, 81% belonged to the genetic ancestry cluster associated with self-reported Caucasian donors. Along with the approximately 700-subject first cohort, a separate validation cohort of more than 90 different subjects was used. Both class I and class II loci were covered by HLA typing, at four-digit resolution. In a later analysis, previously published TCR beta repertoires from 666 donors were re-analyzed and high-resolution HLA genotyping was added so that TCR occurrence patterns could be studied.

What the study reported, not specific to this receptor: Correlated functional status among segregating V segments might reflect linkage disequilibrium, but an unknown experimental factor could not be ruled out. Most CMV-associated TCR beta chains appeared to be HLA-restricted in a later analysis, and the HLA associations seemed to be driven largely by CMV exposure. Because counts were too low, about 18 rarely observed V segments, including chromosome 9 orphons, were excluded from the earlier analysis of several hundred of the donors. A group of highly shared sequence variants was considered likely to be a technical artifact of the sequencing pipeline. The cohort was sequenced for TCR beta chains only, and without alpha or paired-chain data the features that could be detected were limited. HLA typing was unavailable for some donors at each locus, so association tests used only the typed subset. Compared with equally common non-associated chains, HLA-associated TCR beta chains in a later analysis were more clonally expanded and had lower generation probabilities. For the cohort, immune exposure information was limited to CMV serostatus. A few of the identified cytomegalovirus-associated TCR beta chains were confirmed in vitro to be specific for cytomegalovirus antigens. According to a later analysis, parvovirus B19, influenza, CMV and Epstein-Barr virus appeared linked to several top co-occurrence clusters. When HLA alleles, especially DR and DQ, strongly co-occurred, attributing TCR associations to individual alleles was difficult. A total of some 180 TCR beta chains were listed by the study as associated with cytomegalovirus. Some IMGT-functional V segments, including TRBV6-2 and TRBV6-3, could not be told apart with the 87-base-pair reads, so those segments were excluded. According to a later analysis, TCR association rates differed among HLA loci, with DRB1 alleles showing the most associated TCRs and HLA-C alleles showing the fewest. In a later genetic analysis, a missense DCLRE1C variant was associated with V-gene and J-gene trimming of TCR beta chains, and the association was replicated in an independent cohort. A further reported finding was that TCR beta sequences accurately predicted the HLA-A and HLA-B alleles for most subjects in the first cohort. In an earlier analysis of some 640 of the donors, most TCR beta V segments were observed in productive rearrangements about 87% or about 30% of the time, broadly matching IMGT annotations. Compared with the 666-donor mean, donors in an Asian-associated ancestry cluster had fewer N-insertions in productive TCRs, according to a later genetic analysis. The classifier was reported to diagnose cytomegalovirus status with high specificity and sensitivity in both the original and validation cohorts. Roughly uniform sequencing depth across donors was assumed in presence/absence analyses, although this assumption may not hold. Specific HLA alleles were associated with 16,951 TCR beta sequences at a false discovery rate of 0.05 in a later analysis. The authors suggested that the approach could potentially be generalized to other disease states and immunological phenotypes. Most TCR sequences were observed very rarely across donors, whereas some public TCRs were present in many individuals.

The cohort comprised under 700 healthy bone marrow donors. At the time of sampling, all cohort members were nominally healthy, though unrecorded immune exposures were likely present. The donor tested CMV seropositive and was one of the 289 seropositive cohort members. A peripheral blood sample was collected from each donor, and TCR beta sequencing was performed on peripheral blood mononuclear cells. The Qiagen DNeasy Blood Extraction Kit was used to extract genomic DNA from the blood cell samples. The library was made by the immunoSEQ multiplex PCR assay. The multiplex PCR relied on a mix of 60 forward primers for TCR Vbeta segments and 13 reverse primers for TCR Jbeta segments. A multiplex PCR assay on genomic DNA amplified the CDR3 region of rearranged TCR beta genes. The amplified TCR beta libraries were sequenced on the Illumina HiSeq System as 87-base-pair reads. Turning to the authors' computational methods: Across the roughly 670 repertoires, a later analysis counted tens of millions of unique TCR beta chains, roughly 11 million of which were shared by at least two donors. To remove PCR and sequencing errors, raw reads were error-corrected and collapsed into unique sequences using a nearest-neighbor algorithm that merged closely related sequences. CDR3 sequences were aligned to IMGT reference sequences to assign V, D and J gene segments. Each retained sequence needed at least a six-nucleotide match to both a V gene segment and a J gene segment. Rearrangements were classified as productive when the CDR3 lacked stop codons and remained in frame with V and J, and all other rearrangements were classified as non-productive. Following IMGT convention, CDR3 was defined as the stretch from the second conserved V-encoded cysteine to the conserved J-encoded phenylalanine. The earlier analysis of about 530 of the donors excluded any sequence lacking an unambiguous match to a single V gene segment. An earlier analysis of fewer than 650 of the donors classified V segments as functional when productive rearrangements were above 56.7% and as segregating when the standard deviation between donors was above 5%. A statistical classification framework was developed to diagnose cytomegalovirus status using the catalog of TCR beta chain sequences. V and J gene assignment, in a later analysis, came from comparing TCR nucleotide sequences with IMGT/GENE-DB human TR gene sequences. Using the TCRdist pipeline, a later analysis assigned CDR3 sequences along with most-parsimonious VDJ recombination scenarios. A later analysis defined each TCR beta chain by its CDR3 amino acid sequence plus V-gene family, and excluded reads lacking a unique V-gene family. To address suspected cross-contamination and a sequencing artifact, a later analysis removed 450 to 700 highly shared, low-generation-probability nucleotide sequences. A later analysis calculated a clonal expansion index for each public chain from normalized within-repertoire ranks of inferred template counts. Generation probabilities in a later analysis came from a VDJ recombination model fitted to out-of-frame rearrangements, and those results were checked against IGoR. In a later analysis, TCR-TCR, TCR-HLA and TCR-CMV co-occurrence was scored with hypergeometric tests, and a repertoire-size bias correction was applied to TCR pairs. In a later analysis, false discovery rates were estimated by permuting HLA or CMV assignments 20 times. In a later analysis, co-occurring TCRs were grouped with DBSCAN, and TCRdist sequence similarity was added when clustering was performed within HLA-allele-positive subsets. Co-occurrence clustering excluded repertoires with fewer than 30,000 or more than 120,000 public chains, plus five with anomalous nucleotide sharing. In its TCRdb copy, this immuneACCESS table keeps in-frame sequences only and misses some clones. Where compared with another copy, unresolved V genes explain less than half of these, and the others have no known cause. The V and J calls and the clone size are those of that table, but D and trimming were determined from the DNA. The table kept for this sample lists around 53,000 clones. The ten top clones hold roughly 5.5% of the sample.

Regarding this clone: Its antigen is still unknown.

V is cut by 3 bases and J by 7 bases, and the space between the germline ends is 15 bases. CDR1 and CDR2 were assigned from the germline V gene (reference sequence) as LNHDA and SQIVND. Its CDR3 holds 14 amino acids, cysteine through phenylalanine. Only CDR3 DNA is held: 42 bases, read in frame from base 1. This clonotype was sampled from a male donor in good health and CMV-seropositive. The rearranged chain carries TRBV19 and TRBJ1-1; there is no confident call for the D gene. Specimen: PBMCs. The DNA sequence is TGTGCCAGTAGTATCCGGGTCTTAGAGGGTGAAGCTTTCTTT. Its translation reads: CASSIRVLEGEAFF.